This T cell receptor beta chain was profiled in a study of graft-versus-host responses after intestinal transplantation. The wider study: Anti-thymocyte globulin induction preceded 2 to 4 years of tacrolimus and steroid maintenance in all recipients. Findings and limits, study-wide: Where graft-donor T cell macrochimerism was present, patients had high graft-versus-host to host-versus-graft clonal ratios in allografts. GvH clones occurred in recipient marrow; some first appeared in ileum or blood.

Only in-frame clones appear in the TCRdb table, and some are missing; sequencing was by immunoSEQ multiplex PCR. The sample holds 80,000 to 100,000 clones; 92% are singletons and the top ten take around 0.17%. Note on this clone: Its antigen is currently unknown.

Germline-derived CDR1 and CDR2 are MNHNY and SVGAGI (reference sequence). J lost 4 bases, V lost 8 bases, and 1 base had no gene match. The CDR3 covers 13 residues. Specimen: unstimulated CD4+ T cells sorted from spleen or lymph node cells, collected before intestinal transplant. The source is a human donor who received an intestinal transplant. V gene TRBV6-6 combines with J gene TRBJ2-3, with 12 positions matching TRBD1. CDR3 residues: CASGTGGADTQYF. DNA of the CDR3: TGTGCCAGCGGGACAGGGGGCGCAGATACGCAGTATTTT.